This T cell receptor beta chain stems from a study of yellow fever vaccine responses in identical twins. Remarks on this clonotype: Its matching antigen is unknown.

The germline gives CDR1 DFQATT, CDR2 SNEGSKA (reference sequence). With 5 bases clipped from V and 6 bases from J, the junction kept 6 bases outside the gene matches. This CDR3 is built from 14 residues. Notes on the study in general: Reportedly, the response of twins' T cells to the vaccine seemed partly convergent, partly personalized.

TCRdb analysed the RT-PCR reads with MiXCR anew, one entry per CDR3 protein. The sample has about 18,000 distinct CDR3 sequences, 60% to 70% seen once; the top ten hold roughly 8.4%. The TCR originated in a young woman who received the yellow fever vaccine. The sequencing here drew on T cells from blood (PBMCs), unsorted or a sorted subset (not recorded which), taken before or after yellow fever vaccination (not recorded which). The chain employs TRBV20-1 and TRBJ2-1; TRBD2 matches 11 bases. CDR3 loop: CSAATSGIGNEQFF. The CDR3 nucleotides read TGCAGTGCTGCGACTAGCGGGATTGGCAATGAGCAGTTCTTC.